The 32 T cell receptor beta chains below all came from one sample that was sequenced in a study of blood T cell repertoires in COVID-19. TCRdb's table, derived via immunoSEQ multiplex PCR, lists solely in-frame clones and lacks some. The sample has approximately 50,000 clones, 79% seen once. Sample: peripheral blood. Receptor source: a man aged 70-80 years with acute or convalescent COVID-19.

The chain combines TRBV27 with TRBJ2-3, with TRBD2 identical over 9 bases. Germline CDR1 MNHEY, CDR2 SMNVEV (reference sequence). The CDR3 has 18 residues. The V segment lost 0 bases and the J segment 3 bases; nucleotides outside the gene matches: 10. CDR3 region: CASSLSRGGGARTDTQYF. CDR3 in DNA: TGTGCCAGCAGTTTATCCCGGGGCGGGGGGGCCAGGACAGATACGCAGTATTTT.

In nucleotides, the CDR3 is TGCGCCAGCAGCCAAGTCAGCGGGGGCACAGATACGCAGTATTTT. Its translation is CASSQVSGGTDTQYF. The chain recombines TRBV4-1 with TRBJ2-3, with 7 positions matching TRBD2. The J segment lost 1 base and the V segment lost 1 base, leaving 2 bases of the junction unmatched. Germline CDR1 MGHRA, CDR2 YSYEKL. The CDR3 is 15 amino acids.

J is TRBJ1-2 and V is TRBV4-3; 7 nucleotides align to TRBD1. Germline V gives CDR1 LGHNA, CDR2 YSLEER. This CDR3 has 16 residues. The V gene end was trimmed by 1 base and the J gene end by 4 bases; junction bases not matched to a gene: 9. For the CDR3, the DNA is TGCGCCAGCAGCCAAGTAGCGCAGGGGGTGGGCTATGGCTACACCTTC. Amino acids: CASSQVAQGVGYGYTF.

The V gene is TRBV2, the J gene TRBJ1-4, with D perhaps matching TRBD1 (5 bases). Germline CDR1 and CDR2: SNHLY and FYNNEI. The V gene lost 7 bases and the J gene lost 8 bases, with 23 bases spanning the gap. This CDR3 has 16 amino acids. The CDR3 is CASMAFGTSREEKLFF. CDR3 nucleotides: TGTGCCAGCATGGCGTTTGGGACTTCCCGGGAGGAAAAACTGTTTTTT.

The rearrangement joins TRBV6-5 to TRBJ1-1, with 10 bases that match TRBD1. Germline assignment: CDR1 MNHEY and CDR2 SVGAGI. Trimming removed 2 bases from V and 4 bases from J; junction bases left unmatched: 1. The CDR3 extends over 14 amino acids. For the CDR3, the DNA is TGTGCCAGCAGTTACAGGACAGGGGGCACTGAAGCTTTCTTT. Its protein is CASSYRTGGTEAFF.

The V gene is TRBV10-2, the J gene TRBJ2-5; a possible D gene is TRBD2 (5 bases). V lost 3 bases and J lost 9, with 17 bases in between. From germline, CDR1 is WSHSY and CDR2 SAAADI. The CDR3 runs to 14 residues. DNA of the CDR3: TGCGCCAGCAGTGACATAGGACTCGATGACGCCCAGTACTTC. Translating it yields CASSDIGLDDAQYF.

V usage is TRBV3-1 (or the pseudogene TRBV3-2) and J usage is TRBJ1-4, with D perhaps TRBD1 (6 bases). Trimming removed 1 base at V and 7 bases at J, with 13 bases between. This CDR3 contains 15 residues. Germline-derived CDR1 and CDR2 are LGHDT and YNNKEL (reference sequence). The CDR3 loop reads CASSQGIRGTEKLFF. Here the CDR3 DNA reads TGTGCCAGCAGCCAAGGGATCAGGGGCACTGAAAAACTGTTTTTT.

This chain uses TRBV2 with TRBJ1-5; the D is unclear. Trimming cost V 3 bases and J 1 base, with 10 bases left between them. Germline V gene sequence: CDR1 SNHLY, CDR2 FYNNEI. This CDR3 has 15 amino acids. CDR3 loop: CASSDEHSSNQPQHF. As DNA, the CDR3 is TGTGCCAGCAGTGATGAGCACTCCAGCAATCAGCCCCAGCATTTT. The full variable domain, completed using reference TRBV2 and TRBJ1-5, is EPEVTQTPSHQVTQMGQEVILRCVPISNHLYFYWYRQILGQKVEFLVSFYNNEISEKSEIFDDQFSVERPDGSNFTLKIRSTKLEDSAMYFCASSDEHSSNQPQHFGDGTRLSIL.

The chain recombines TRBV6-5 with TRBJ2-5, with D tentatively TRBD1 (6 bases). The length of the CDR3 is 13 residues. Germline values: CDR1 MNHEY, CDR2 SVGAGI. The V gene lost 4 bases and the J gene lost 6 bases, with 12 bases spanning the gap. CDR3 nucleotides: TGTGCCAGCAGTTCAACAGGGCTGAAGACCCAGTACTTC. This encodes CASSSTGLKTQYF.

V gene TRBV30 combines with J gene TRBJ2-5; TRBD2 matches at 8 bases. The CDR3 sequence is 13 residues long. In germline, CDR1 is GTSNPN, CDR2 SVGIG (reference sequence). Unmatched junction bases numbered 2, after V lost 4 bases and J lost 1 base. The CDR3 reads CAWNRGGQETQYF. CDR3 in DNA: TGTGCCTGGAACCGGGGGGGCCAAGAGACCCAGTACTTC.

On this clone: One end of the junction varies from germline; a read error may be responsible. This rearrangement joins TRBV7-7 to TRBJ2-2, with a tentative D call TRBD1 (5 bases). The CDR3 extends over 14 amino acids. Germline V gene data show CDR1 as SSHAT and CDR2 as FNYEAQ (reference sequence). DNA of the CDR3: TGTGCTAGCAGCTTAGGGGCCAACACCGGGGAGCTGTTTTTT. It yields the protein CASSLGANTGELFF.

The CDR3 is CASSRPGLAGQSSYNEQFF. CDR3 in DNA: TGTGCCAGCAGCAGACCGGGACTAGCGGGCCAGAGCTCCTACAATGAGCAGTTCTTC. The rearrangement joins TRBV7-2 to TRBJ2-1, with TRBD2 matching 12 bases. Germline V gene lookup returns CDR1 SGHTA and CDR2 FQGNSA. The CDR3 has 19 amino acids. With 5 bases clipped from V and 0 bases from J, the junction kept 11 bases outside the gene matches.

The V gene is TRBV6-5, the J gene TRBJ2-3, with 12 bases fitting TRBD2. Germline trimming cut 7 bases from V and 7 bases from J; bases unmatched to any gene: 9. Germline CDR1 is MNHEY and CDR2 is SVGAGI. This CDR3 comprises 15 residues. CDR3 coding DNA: TGTGCCAGCACCTTGACTAGCGGGGGTCAAAATACGCAGTATTTT. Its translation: CASTLTSGGQNTQYF.

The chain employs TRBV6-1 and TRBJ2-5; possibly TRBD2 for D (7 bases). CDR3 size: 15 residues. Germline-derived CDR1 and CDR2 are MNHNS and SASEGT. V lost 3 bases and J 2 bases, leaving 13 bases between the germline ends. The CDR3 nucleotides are TGTGCCAGCAGTGATGTGCGGGGGCCTCAAGAGACCCAGTACTTC. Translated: CASSDVRGPQETQYF.

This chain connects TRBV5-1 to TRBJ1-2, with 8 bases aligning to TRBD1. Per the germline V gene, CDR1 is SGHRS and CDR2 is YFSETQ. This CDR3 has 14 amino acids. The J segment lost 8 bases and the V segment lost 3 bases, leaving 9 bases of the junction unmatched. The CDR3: CASSYFGQGRGYTF. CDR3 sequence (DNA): TGCGCCAGCAGCTACTTCGGACAGGGCAGGGGCTACACCTTC.

The CDR3 loop reads CASSQEAAGGLGYTF. Here the CDR3 DNA reads TGTGCCAGCAGCCAAGAGGCCGCAGGGGGGCTAGGCTACACCTTC. The genes are TRBV3-1 (or the pseudogene TRBV3-2) and TRBJ1-2, with TRBD1 matching 7 bases. The J segment lost 8 bases and the V segment lost 0 bases, leaving 9 bases of the junction unmatched. Germline-derived CDR1 and CDR2 are LGHDT and YNNKEL (reference sequence). The CDR3 loop spans 15 amino acids.

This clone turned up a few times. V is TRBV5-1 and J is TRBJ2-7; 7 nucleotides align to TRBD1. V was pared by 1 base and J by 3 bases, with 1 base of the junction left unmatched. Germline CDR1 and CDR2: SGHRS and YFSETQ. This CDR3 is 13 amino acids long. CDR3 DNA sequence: TGCGCCAGCAGCTTGCCAGGGGGCTACGAGCAGTACTTC. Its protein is CASSLPGGYEQYF.

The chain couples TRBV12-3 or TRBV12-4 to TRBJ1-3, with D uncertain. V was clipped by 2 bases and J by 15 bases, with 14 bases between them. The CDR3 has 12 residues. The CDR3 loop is CASSLRFSPGYF. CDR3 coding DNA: TGTGCCAGCAGTTTACGGTTTAGTCCGGGATATTTT.

The CDR3 is CASSPSGGAPDTQYF. The DNA of the CDR3 is TGTGCCAGCAGCCCTAGCGGGGGGGCCCCAGATACGCAGTATTTT. V is TRBV7-3 and J is TRBJ2-3; 12 bases match TRBD2. The CDR3 length is 15 residues. V shed 5 bases, J shed 4 bases, and the junction held 4 bases outside the gene matches. From germline, CDR1 is SGHTA and CDR2 FQGTGA.

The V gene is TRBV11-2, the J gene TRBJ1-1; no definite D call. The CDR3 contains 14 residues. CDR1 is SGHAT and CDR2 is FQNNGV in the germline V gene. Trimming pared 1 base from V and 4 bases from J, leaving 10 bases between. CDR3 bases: TGTGCCAGCAGCTTAGTGGATGGGCCCACTGAAGCTTTCTTT. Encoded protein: CASSLVDGPTEAFF.

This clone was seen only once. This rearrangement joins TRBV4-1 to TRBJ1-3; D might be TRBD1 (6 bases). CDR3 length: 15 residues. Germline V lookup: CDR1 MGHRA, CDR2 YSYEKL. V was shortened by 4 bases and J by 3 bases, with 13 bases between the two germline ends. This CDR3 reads CASSRPGQYGNTIYF. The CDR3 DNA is TGCGCCAGCAGCCGCCCCGGACAGTATGGAAACACCATATATTTT.

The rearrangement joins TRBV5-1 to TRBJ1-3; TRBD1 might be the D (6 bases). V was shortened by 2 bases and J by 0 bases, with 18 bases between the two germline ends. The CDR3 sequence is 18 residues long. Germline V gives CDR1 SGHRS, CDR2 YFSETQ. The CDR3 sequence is CASSFGGAGAFSGNTIYF. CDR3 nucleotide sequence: TGCGCCAGCAGCTTTGGTGGGGCAGGGGCCTTCTCTGGAAACACCATATATTTT.

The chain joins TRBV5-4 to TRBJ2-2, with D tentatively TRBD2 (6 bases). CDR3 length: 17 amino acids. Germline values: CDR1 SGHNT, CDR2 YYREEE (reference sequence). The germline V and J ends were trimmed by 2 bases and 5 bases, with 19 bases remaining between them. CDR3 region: CASSFVLGLHPTGELFF. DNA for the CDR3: TGTGCCAGCAGCTTTGTTTTGGGACTCCACCCTACCGGGGAGCTGTTTTTT.

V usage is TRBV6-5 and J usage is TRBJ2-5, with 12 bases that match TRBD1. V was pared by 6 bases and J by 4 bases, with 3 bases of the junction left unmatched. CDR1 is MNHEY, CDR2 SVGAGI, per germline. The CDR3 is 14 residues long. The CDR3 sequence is CASRGDRGRETQYF. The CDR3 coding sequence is TGTGCCAGCAGGGGGGACAGGGGGCGAGAGACCCAGTACTTC.

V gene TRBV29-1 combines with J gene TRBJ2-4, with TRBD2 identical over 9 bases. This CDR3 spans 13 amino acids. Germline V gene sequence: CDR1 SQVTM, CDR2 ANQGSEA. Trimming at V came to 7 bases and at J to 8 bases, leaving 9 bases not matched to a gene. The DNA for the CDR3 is TGCAGCGCAAACCGCGGGGGGGCCGACATTCAGTACTTC. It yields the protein CSANRGGADIQYF. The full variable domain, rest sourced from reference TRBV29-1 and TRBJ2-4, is SAVISQKPSRDICQRGTSLTIQCQVDSQVTMMFWYRQQPGQSLTLIATANQGSEATYESGFVIDKFPISRPNLTFSTLTVSNMSPEDSSIYLCSANRGGADIQYFGAGTRLSVL.

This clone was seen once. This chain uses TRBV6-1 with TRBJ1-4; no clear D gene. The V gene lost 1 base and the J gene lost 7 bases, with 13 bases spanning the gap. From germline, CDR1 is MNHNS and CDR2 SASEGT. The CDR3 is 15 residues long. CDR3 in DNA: TGTGCCAGCAGTGAAGTGAGAACCGGAGGTGAAAAACTGTTTTTT. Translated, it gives CASSEVRTGGEKLFF.

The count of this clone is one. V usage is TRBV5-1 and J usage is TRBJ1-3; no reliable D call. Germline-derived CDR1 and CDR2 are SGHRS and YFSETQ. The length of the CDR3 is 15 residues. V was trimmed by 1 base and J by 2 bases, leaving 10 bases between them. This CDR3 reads CASSLSGIPGNTIYF. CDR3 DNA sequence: TGCGCCAGCAGCTTGTCGGGTATCCCTGGAAACACCATATATTTT.

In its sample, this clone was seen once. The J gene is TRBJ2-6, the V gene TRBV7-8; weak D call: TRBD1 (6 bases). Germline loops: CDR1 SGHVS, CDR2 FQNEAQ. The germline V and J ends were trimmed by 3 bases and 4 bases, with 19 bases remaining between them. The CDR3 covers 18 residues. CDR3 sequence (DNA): TGTGCCAGCAGCTTCCCATTGGGACACACGAGGGGGGCCAACGTCCTGACTTTC. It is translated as CASSFPLGHTRGANVLTF.

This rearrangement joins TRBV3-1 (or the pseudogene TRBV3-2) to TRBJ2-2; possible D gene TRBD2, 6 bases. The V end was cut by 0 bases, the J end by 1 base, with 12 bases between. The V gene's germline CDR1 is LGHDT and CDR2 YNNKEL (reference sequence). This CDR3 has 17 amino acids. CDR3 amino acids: CASSQDRGGQNTGELFF. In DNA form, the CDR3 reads TGTGCCAGCAGCCAAGATCGGGGAGGACAGAACACCGGGGAGCTGTTTTTT.

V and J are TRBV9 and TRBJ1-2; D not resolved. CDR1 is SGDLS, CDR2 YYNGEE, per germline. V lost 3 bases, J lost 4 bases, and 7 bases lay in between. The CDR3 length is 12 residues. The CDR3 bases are TGTGCCAGCAGCGGAGCTTTCTATGGCTACACCTTC. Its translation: CASSGAFYGYTF.

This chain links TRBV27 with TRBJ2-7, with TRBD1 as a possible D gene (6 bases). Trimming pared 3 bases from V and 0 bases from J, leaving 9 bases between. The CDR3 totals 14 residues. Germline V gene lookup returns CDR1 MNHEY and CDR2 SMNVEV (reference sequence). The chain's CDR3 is CASSFRDNSYEQYF. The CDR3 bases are TGTGCCAGCAGTTTCCGGGACAACTCCTACGAGCAGTACTTC.

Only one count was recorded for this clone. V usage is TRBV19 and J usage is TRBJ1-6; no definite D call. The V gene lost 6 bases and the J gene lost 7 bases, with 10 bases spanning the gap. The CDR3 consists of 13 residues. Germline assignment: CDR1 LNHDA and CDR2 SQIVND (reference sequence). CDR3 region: CASRRAENSPLHF. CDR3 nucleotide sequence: TGTGCCAGTAGGAGGGCTGAGAATTCACCCCTCCACTTT. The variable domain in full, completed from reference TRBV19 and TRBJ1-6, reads DGGITQSPKYLFRKEGQNVTLSCEQNLNHDAMYWYRQDPGQGLRLIYYSQIVNDFQKGDIAEGYSVSREKKESFPLTVTSAQKNPTAFYLCASRRAENSPLHFGNGTRLTVT.